The T cell receptor beta chain under discussion was sequenced for a study of cytomegalovirus exposure and HLA in healthy donors. Germline lookup yields CDR1 KGHSH and CDR2 LQKENI. The length of the CDR3 is 12 residues. Between the trimmed V and J ends, which lost 3 bases and 7 bases, there was a span of 6 bases. All donors participated as healthy donors of bone marrow. General observations from the study: Later analysis identified a missense DCLRE1C variant that was linked to TCR beta V- and J-gene trimming. According to an earlier analysis, most TCR beta V segments yielded productive rearrangements about 87% or about 30% of the time.

PCR was performed using 60 Vbeta and 13 Jbeta primers. TCRdb keeps only in-frame clones here, not all; method: immunoSEQ multiplex PCR. The sample has 100,000 to 150,000 clones, over 70% seen once; the top ten hold roughly 1.5%. With regard to this clone: Its antigen remains unknown.

This sequence originates from a woman aged 18-30 years in good health and CMV-seronegative. Source material: PBMCs. The rearrangement links TRBV18 to TRBJ2-2; D uncertain. CDR3 loop: CASSPGVGELFF. The CDR3 DNA sequence: TGTGCCAGCTCACCCGGTGTCGGGGAGCTGTTTTTT.